The rows below give T cell receptor beta chains drawn from one sample of a study of a mutant IDH1 vaccine in newly diagnosed glioma. These receptors' targets are unknown. TCRdb's table, derived via immunoSEQ multiplex PCR, lists solely in-frame clones and lacks some. The sample lists 35,000 to 50,000 clones, 80% to 95% occurring once. The sequencing used PBMCs, collected from a glioma patient whose treatment included an IDH1 peptide vaccine. These receptors all stem from a man aged 50 to 59 with glioma. The CDR3 runs from the conserved cysteine through the conserved F or W. D genes are given only for firm matches. Size values are once, few and many counts, or a class for expanded clones, and some rows have none.

cdr3_nt,cdr3_aa,j_call,cdr3_length,v_call,clone_size,d_call
TGTGCCTGGGGACAGGGTCACAATCAGCCCCAGCATTTT,CAWGQGHNQPQHF,TRBJ1-5,13,TRBV30,-,TRBD1
TGTGCCTGCCGGGACACGGCTAGGGAAAAACTGTTTTTT,CACRDTAREKLFF,TRBJ1-4,13,TRBV19,once,-
TGCAGCGTTGAATCCACTAGCGGGTCCTCCTACGAGCAGTACTTC,CSVESTSGSSYEQYF,TRBJ2-7,15,TRBV29-1,-,TRBD2
TGTGCCAGCAGCCAAGTGGGGACAGCTAATGAAAAACTGTTTTTT,CASSQVGTANEKLFF,TRBJ1-4,15,TRBV4-2,-,TRBD1
TGTGCCAGCAGTGAAGCGTTGAGACAGTCTAATGAAAAACTGTTTTTT,CASSEALRQSNEKLFF,TRBJ1-4,16,TRBV6-1,-,-
TGTGCCAGTCGGACTAGCGGGAACACCGGGGAGCTGTTTTTT,CASRTSGNTGELFF,TRBJ2-2,14,TRBV19,-,TRBD2
TGTGCCAGCACTGGACAGGGGGACGGGGAGCTGTTTTTT,CASTGQGDGELFF,TRBJ2-2,13,TRBV18,-,TRBD1
TGCAGCGGGATCCCCCAGGAACGACTAGCGGGAGACAATGAGCAGTTCTTC,CSGIPQERLAGDNEQFF,TRBJ2-1,17,TRBV29-1,-,TRBD2
TGTGCCAGCAGCCCCCCGCTCGGGCAGGGGGCAGGGAATTCACCCCTCCACTTT,CASSPPLGQGAGNSPLHF,TRBJ1-6,18,TRBV28,-,TRBD1
TGTGCCAGCAGTGAGGGCGGGCTAAGCTACGAGCAGTACTTC,CASSEGGLSYEQYF,TRBJ2-7,14,TRBV6-1,-,-
TGTGCCAGCAGAGAACAGGCTGGAAGCACCGGGGAGCTGTTTTTT,CASREQAGSTGELFF,TRBJ2-2,15,TRBV6-4,-,-
TGTGCCAGCTCACCGTCCAGTACTAGCACTGAAGCTTTCTTT,CASSPSSTSTEAFF,TRBJ1-1,14,TRBV18,-,-
TGTGCCAGCAGTCCCGAGGACAGGGAACCTCCCTACGAGCAGTACTTC,CASSPEDREPPYEQYF,TRBJ2-7,16,TRBV27,-,TRBD1
TGTGCCAGCAGTTACCTCGGGACTGAAGAGACCCAGTACTTC,CASSYLGTEETQYF,TRBJ2-5,14,TRBV6-5,-,-
TGCGCCAGCAGCTCCCGCCTCGGGGGGGCCTTAGATACGCAGTATTTT,CASSSRLGGALDTQYF,TRBJ2-3,16,TRBV4-3,-,TRBD2
TGCGCCAGCAGTACGGACAAGCCTGGAAACACCATATATTTT,CASSTDKPGNTIYF,TRBJ1-3,14,TRBV5-1,-,-
TGTGCCAGCAGCCAAGATGGGAGTACAGCTTTCTTT,CASSQDGSTAFF,TRBJ1-1,12,TRBV4-2,-,-
TGTGCCAGCAGCGGGACAGGGGGTAGTAACGGGGAGCTGTTTTTT,CASSGTGGSNGELFF,TRBJ2-2,15,TRBV7-6,-,TRBD1
TGTGCCAGTAGGGGGACAGACCCATACTACGAGCAGTACTTC,CASRGTDPYYEQYF,TRBJ2-7,14,TRBV19,-,TRBD1
TGTGCCAGCAGTGATCTACAGCGACCATGGTTCTTC,CASSDLQRPWFF,TRBJ2-1,12,TRBV2,-,-
TGCGCCAGCAGGGGCCAGACTAGTCGCAATGAGCAGTTCTTC,CASRGQTSRNEQFF,TRBJ2-1,14,TRBV10-2,once,-
TGTGCCAGCAGTTTATGGGCAGGGACCTACGAGCAGTACTTC,CASSLWAGTYEQYF,TRBJ2-7,14,TRBV27,-,-
TGTGCCAGCAGTTCGATAATGGGACAGATCCAAGAGACCCAGTACTTC,CASSSIMGQIQETQYF,TRBJ2-5,16,TRBV27,once,TRBD1
TGTGCCAGCAGTGAGGACAGGGGGCTAAACACCATATATTTT,CASSEDRGLNTIYF,TRBJ1-3,14,TRBV2,-,TRBD1
TGTGCCAGCAGCCAAGATGGAACAGATACGCAGTATTTT,CASSQDGTDTQYF,TRBJ2-3,13,TRBV4-2,few,-
TGTGCCAGCAGCCCATCCGGGAGAGCCAACAATGAGCAGTTCTTC,CASSPSGRANNEQFF,TRBJ2-1,15,TRBV7-6,-,-
TGTGCCAGCTCACCGAGGCCGGGGGAGGAAGCTTTCTTT,CASSPRPGEEAFF,TRBJ1-1,13,TRBV18,-,-
TGTGCCAGCAGTTCGGAAAGAAGGCAGCCCCAGCATTTT,CASSSERRQPQHF,TRBJ1-5,13,TRBV6-5,-,-
TGTGCCAGTAGTATGGGGGGCGCGTGGGAGACCCAGTACTTC,CASSMGGAWETQYF,TRBJ2-5,14,TRBV19,-,-
TGTGCCAGCAGTGTCCGGGACAGGTATTCCTACGAGCAGTACTTC,CASSVRDRYSYEQYF,TRBJ2-7,15,TRBV6-5,-,TRBD1
TGTGCCAGCAGATTAAGCATCCAGGACACTGAAGCTTTCTTT,CASRLSIQDTEAFF,TRBJ1-1,14,TRBV2,medium-sized,-
TGCAGTGCTGCTCAAAGGGGCTACACCTTC,CSAAQRGYTF,TRBJ1-2,10,TRBV20-1,once,-
TGTGCCAGCAGGAGGGGACAGGGTCATCAGCCCCAGCATTTT,CASRRGQGHQPQHF,TRBJ1-5,14,TRBV2,-,TRBD1
TGCGCCAGCAGCCAACCCAGACATGCAAACTATGGCTACACCTTC,CASSQPRHANYGYTF,TRBJ1-2,15,TRBV4-1,-,-
TGCAGTGCTACAGGGAGGGGGGACATGAACTTC,CSATGRGDMNF,TRBJ2-4,11,TRBV20-1,-,-
TGTGCCAGCAGGACAGGGTACAATCAGCCCCAGCATTTT,CASRTGYNQPQHF,TRBJ1-5,13,TRBV6-1,-,TRBD1
TGTGCCAGCAGCTTAGTCGACACTGAAGCTTTCTTT,CASSLVDTEAFF,TRBJ1-1,12,TRBV7-9,-,-
TGTGCCAGCAGCTTTCGAGGGGGGGAAGCTTTCTTT,CASSFRGGEAFF,TRBJ1-1,12,TRBV7-9,-,-
TGCAGTGCGGGCGGCAGCCAGACCCAGTACTTC,CSAGGSQTQYF,TRBJ2-5,11,TRBV20-1,-,-
TGCAGCGTACGGGACACCAGGAACACTGAAGCTTTCTTT,CSVRDTRNTEAFF,TRBJ1-1,13,TRBV29-1,-,-
TGTGCCTGGAGTGTGGGCAGGACCTACGAGCAGTACTTC,CAWSVGRTYEQYF,TRBJ2-7,13,TRBV30,-,-
TGTGCCAGCAGTTACCCCGCCGGGCTAGGGGGCGGCGAGCAGTACTTC,CASSYPAGLGGGEQYF,TRBJ2-7,16,TRBV6-5,-,TRBD1
TGTGCCAGCAGCTTACCAGTCCCCTTGACGGAAGAAGCTTTCTTT,CASSLPVPLTEEAFF,TRBJ1-1,15,TRBV7-9,-,-
TGTGCCAGCAGCTTAAGCGGAGTTGGAAACACCATATATTTT,CASSLSGVGNTIYF,TRBJ1-3,14,TRBV11-2,-,-
TGTGCCAGCAGTTTACCCGGGACAGCCGAAGCTTTCTTT,CASSLPGTAEAFF,TRBJ1-1,13,TRBV6-5,-,TRBD1
TGTGCCAGCAGCATCGGACTTGCTAATGAGCAGTTCTTC,CASSIGLANEQFF,TRBJ2-1,13,TRBV7-2,once,-
TGCGCCAGCAGCTTGGTCGGCGGATCCTACGAGCAGTACTTC,CASSLVGGSYEQYF,TRBJ2-7,14,TRBV5-1,-,-
TGTGCCACCAGCAGAGCCGGGGGCTCCTACGAGCAGTACTTC,CATSRAGGSYEQYF,TRBJ2-7,14,TRBV15,-,-
TGTGCCAGCTCACCACCGAGGACAGGGGGCGCCTATGGCTACACCTTC,CASSPPRTGGAYGYTF,TRBJ1-2,16,TRBV18,-,TRBD1
TGTGCCAGCAAGGCTAGCGGGGGCTCCTACGAGCAGTACTTC,CASKASGGSYEQYF,TRBJ2-7,14,TRBV2,-,TRBD2
TGCGCCAGCAGCCAAGGGCGGGAAAGGGGGCTCCCGACGTCCTACGAGCAGTACTTC,CASSQGRERGLPTSYEQYF,TRBJ2-7,19,TRBV4-1,-,-
TGTGCCAGCTCGACCGCCGGCCTTTCGACAGATACGCAGTATTTT,CASSTAGLSTDTQYF,TRBJ2-3,15,TRBV18,-,-
TGTGCCAGTAGTATAGACGCTTCTGGGGCCAACGTCCTGACTTTC,CASSIDASGANVLTF,TRBJ2-6,15,TRBV19,-,-
TGCGCCAGCAGTCCCTCCCAGGGGGCACACAATGAGCAGTTCTTC,CASSPSQGAHNEQFF,TRBJ2-1,15,TRBV10-1,-,TRBD1
TGTGCCAGCAGTGAAGGGGACAGGGGGCACAATGAGCAGTTCTTC,CASSEGDRGHNEQFF,TRBJ2-1,15,TRBV2,-,TRBD1
TGTGCCAGCAACGGCGGGACGGGGCCTAGCACAGATACGCAGTATTTT,CASNGGTGPSTDTQYF,TRBJ2-3,16,TRBV2,-,-
TGTGCCAGCCTCCCCACTAGCGGGGGCCACAATGAGCAGTTCTTC,CASLPTSGGHNEQFF,TRBJ2-1,15,TRBV6-1,once,TRBD2
TGTGCCAGCAGTGAGAAAGGGGCAGGGTCGGGGAACACTGAAGCTTTCTTT,CASSEKGAGSGNTEAFF,TRBJ1-1,17,TRBV2,-,-
TGTGCCAGCAGCCAAGTAGGACAGGGAAAATGGGGTGAAGCTTTCTTT,CASSQVGQGKWGEAFF,TRBJ1-1,16,TRBV4-2,-,TRBD1
TGTGCCAGCAGGCAGGCGAACACCGGGGAGCTGTTTTTT,CASRQANTGELFF,TRBJ2-2,13,TRBV6-1,-,-